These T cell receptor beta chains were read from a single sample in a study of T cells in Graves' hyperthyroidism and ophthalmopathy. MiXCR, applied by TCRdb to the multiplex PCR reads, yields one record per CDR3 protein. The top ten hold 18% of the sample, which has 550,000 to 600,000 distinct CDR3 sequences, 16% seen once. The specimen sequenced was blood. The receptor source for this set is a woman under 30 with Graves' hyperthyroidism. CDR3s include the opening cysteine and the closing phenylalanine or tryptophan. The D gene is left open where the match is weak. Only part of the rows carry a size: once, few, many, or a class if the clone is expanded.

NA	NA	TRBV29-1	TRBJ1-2	CGVARDLTLGYTF	TGCGGCGTTGCCAGGGATTTGACGTTGGGCTACACCTTC
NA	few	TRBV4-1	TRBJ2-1	CASSQPGPSYNEQFF	TGCGCCAGCAGCCAGCCGGGACCGTCCTACAATGAGCAGTTCTTC
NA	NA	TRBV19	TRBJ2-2	CASSPRGRSNTGELFF	TGTGCCAGTAGTCCCAGGGGCAGATCAAACACCGGGGAGCTGTTTTTT
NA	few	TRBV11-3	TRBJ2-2	CASSLVGVDTGELFF	TGTGCCAGCAGCTTAGTAGGAGTGGACACCGGGGAGCTGTTTTTT
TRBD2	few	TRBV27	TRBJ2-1	CASRPPGLAGYNEQFF	TGTGCCAGCAGACCTCCGGGACTAGCGGGTTACAATGAGCAGTTCTTC
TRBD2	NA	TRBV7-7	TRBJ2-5	CASSRLAGGRETQYF	TGTGCTAGCAGCAGACTAGCGGGGGGGAGAGAGACCCAGTACTTC
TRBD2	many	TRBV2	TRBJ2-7	CASSRASGGYEQYF	TGTGCCAGCAGTCGGGCTAGCGGGGGGTACGAGCAGTACTTC
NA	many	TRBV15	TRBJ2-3	CATSKGEARTDTQYF	TGTGCCACCAGCAAGGGGGAGGCACGCACAGATACGCAGTATTTT
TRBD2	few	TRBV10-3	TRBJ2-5	CATAQREGSETQYF	TGTGCCACTGCCCAGCGGGAGGGTTCAGAGACCCAGTACTTC
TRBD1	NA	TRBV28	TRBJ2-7	CASSLLRLGQGEYEQYF	TGTGCCAGCAGTTTATTGAGACTTGGACAGGGGGAATACGAGCAGTACTTC
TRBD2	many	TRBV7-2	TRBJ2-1	CASSLTSGSNEQFF	TGTGCCAGCAGCTTAACTAGCGGGAGCAATGAGCAGTTCTTC
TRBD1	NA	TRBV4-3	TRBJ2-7	CASSQERSGTGWYEQYF	TGCGCCAGCAGCCAAGAACGGTCGGGGACAGGGTGGTACGAGCAGTACTTC
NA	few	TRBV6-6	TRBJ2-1	CASSYGRTGLEQFF	TGTGCCAGCAGTTACGGAAGGACGGGCCTGGAGCAGTTCTTC
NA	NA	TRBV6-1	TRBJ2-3	CASSLPGGQGTDTQYF	TGTGCCAGCAGCCTACCGGGGGGACAGGGCACAGATACGCAGTATTTT
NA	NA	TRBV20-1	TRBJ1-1	CSARQGVMNTEAFF	TGCAGTGCTAGACAGGGAGTTATGAACACTGAAGCTTTCTTT
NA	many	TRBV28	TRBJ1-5	CASSLSLGGQPQHF	TGTGCCAGCAGTTTATCGCTCGGTGGTCAGCCCCAGCATTTT
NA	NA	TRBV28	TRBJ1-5	CASSELGNNQPQHF	TGTGCCAGCAGTGAGTTGGGAAACAATCAGCCCCAGCATTTT
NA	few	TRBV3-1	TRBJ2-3	CASRDLSDTQYF	TGTGCCAGCAGAGACCTTTCTGATACGCAGTATTTT
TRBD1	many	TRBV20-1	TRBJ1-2	CSARDQGDGYTF	TGCAGTGCTAGAGATCAGGGGGATGGCTACACCTTC
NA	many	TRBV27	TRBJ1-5	CASSSLSGSNQPQHF	TGTGCCAGCAGTTCATTGTCAGGTAGCAATCAGCCCCAGCATTTT
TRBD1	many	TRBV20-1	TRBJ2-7	CSAKPQGALLEQYF	TGCAGTGCTAAACCCCAGGGGGCGCTCCTCGAGCAGTACTTC
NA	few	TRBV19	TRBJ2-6	CASSIIESGANVLTF	TGTGCCAGTAGTATAATTGAATCTGGGGCCAACGTCCTGACTTTC
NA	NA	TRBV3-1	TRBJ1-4	CASSQDGFKKLFF	TGTGCCAGCAGCCAAGACGGGTTCAAAAAACTGTTTTTT
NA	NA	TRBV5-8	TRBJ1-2	CASSLVTGHNYGYTF	TGTGCCAGCAGCTTGGTCACAGGGCACAACTATGGCTACACCTTC
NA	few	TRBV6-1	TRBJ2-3	CASSIGGGHTDTQYF	TGTGCCAGCAGCATTGGCGGCGGGCACACAGATACGCAGTATTTT
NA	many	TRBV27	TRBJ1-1	CASRTRDTPNTEAFF	TGTGCCAGCAGGACCCGGGACACCCCGAACACTGAAGCTTTCTTT
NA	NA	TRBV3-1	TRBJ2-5	CASSQVRIDRFRVQETQYF	TGTGCCAGCAGCCAAGTTCGTATAGACCGATTTAGGGTCCAAGAGACCCAGTACTTC
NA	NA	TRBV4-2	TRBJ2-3	CASSQEHRNTDTQYF	TGTGCCAGCAGCCAAGAGCACCGCAACACAGATACGCAGTATTTT
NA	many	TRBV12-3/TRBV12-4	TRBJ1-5	CASSLSGGINQPQHF	TGTGCCAGCAGTTTATCCGGGGGGATTAATCAGCCCCAGCATTTT
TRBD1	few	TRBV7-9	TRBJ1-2	CASSHRGPYGYTF	TGTGCCAGCAGCCACAGGGGCCCCTATGGCTACACCTTC
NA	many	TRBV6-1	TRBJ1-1	CASSTLGTEAFF	TGTGCCAGCAGTACACTTGGCACTGAAGCTTTCTTT
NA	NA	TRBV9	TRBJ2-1	CASSASGHSYNEQFF	TGTGCCAGCAGCGCGAGCGGGCACTCCTACAATGAGCAGTTCTTC
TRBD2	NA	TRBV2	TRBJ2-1	CASRGTSGARNEQFF	TGTGCCAGCAGGGGGACTAGCGGGGCCCGCAATGAGCAGTTCTTC
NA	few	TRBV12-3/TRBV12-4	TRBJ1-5	CAGSLRGGASQPQHF	TGTGCCGGCAGTTTGCGAGGGGGGGCATCTCAGCCCCAGCATTTT
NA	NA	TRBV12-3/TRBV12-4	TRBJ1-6	CASPRAGHNSPLRF	TGTGCCAGCCCCAGGGCAGGCCATAATTCACCCCTCCGCTTT
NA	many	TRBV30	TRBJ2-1	CASHPRGLLHRIDEQFF	TGTGCCTCGCACCCCAGAGGACTACTACATCGTATCGATGAGCAGTTCTTC
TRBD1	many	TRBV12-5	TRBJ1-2	CASGLGQGDPVRNYGYTF	TGTGCTAGTGGCCTCGGACAGGGGGATCCCGTGAGAAACTATGGCTACACCTTC
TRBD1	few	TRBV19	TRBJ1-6	CASSPTGGNSPLHF	TGTGCCAGCAGCCCGACAGGGGGCAATTCACCCCTCCACTTT
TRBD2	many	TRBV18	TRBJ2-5	CASSPLPAGAQETQYF	TGTGCCAGCTCACCACTCCCAGCGGGAGCGCAAGAGACCCAGTACTTC
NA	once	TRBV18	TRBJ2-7	CASSETELYEQYF	TGTGCCAGCTCAGAGACAGAGCTCTACGAGCAGTACTTC
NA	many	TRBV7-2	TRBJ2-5	CASSPGLGRSVTETQYF	TGTGCCAGCAGCCCGGGACTGGGGCGGAGTGTGACGGAGACCCAGTACTTC
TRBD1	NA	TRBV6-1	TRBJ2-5	CASSEQTGVTQYF	TGTGCCAGCAGTGAACAGACAGGGGTGACCCAGTACTTC
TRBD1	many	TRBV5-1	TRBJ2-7	CASSAQDRARHEQYF	TGCGCCAGCAGCGCGCAGGACAGGGCTCGGCACGAGCAGTACTTC
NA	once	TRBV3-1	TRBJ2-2	CASSQDLQNTGELFF	TGTGCCAGCAGCCAAGACTTGCAGAACACCGGGGAGCTGTTTTTT
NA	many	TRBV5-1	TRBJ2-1	CASSPARVPYNEQFF	TGCGCCAGCAGCCCGGCCAGGGTCCCCTACAATGAGCAGTTCTTC
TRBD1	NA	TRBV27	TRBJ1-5	CASSPYRPGRGNQPQHF	TGTGCCAGCAGTCCATATAGGCCCGGCAGGGGGAATCAGCCCCAGCATTTT
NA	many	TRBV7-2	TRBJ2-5	CASSLKWAEETQYF	TGTGCCAGCAGCTTAAAGTGGGCCGAAGAGACCCAGTACTTC
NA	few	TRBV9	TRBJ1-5	CASSVGGTINQPQHF	TGTGCCAGCAGCGTAGGGGGGACTATCAATCAGCCCCAGCATTTT
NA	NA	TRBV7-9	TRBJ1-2	CASSLADRLGYTF	TGTGCCAGCAGCTTAGCAGACCGCCTGGGCTACACCTTC
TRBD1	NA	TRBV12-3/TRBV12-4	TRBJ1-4	CASSPGWGQVATNEKLFF	TGTGCCAGCAGTCCTGGGTGGGGACAGGTAGCAACTAATGAAAAACTGTTTTTT
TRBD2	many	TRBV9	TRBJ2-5	CASSGTSGKQETQYF	TGTGCCAGCAGCGGGACGAGCGGGAAACAAGAGACCCAGTACTTC
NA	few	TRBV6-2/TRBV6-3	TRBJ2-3	CASSSAIPDTQYF	TGTGCCAGCAGTTCAGCGATCCCCGATACGCAGTATTTT
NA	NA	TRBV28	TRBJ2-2	CASRKDGTGELFF	TGTGCCAGCAGAAAGGACGGGACCGGGGAGCTGTTTTTT
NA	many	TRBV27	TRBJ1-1	CASSLFGVGYTEAFF	TGTGCCAGCAGTTTATTCGGGGTGGGGTACACTGAAGCTTTCTTT
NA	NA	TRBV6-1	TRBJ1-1	CASTLEQGWTEAFF	TGTGCCAGCACTCTGGAACAGGGATGGACTGAAGCTTTCTTT